This T cell receptor (beta chain) is drawn from a study of CD8 T cells in ankylosing spondylitis. Libraries for TCR beta were made by quantitative 5'-RACE with molecular barcodes. TCRdb independently ran MiXCR on the 5' RACE reads; one entry per CDR3 protein. The table shows approximately 290,000 distinct CDR3 sequences, with roughly 20% occurring only once. Overall study findings and caveats: Disease-linked clones bore a CD8+ phenotype and were relatively rare in peripheral blood. Reportedly, significant enrichment of disease-linked clones occurred in matched ankylosing spondylitis synovial fluid. Blood of patients with ankylosing spondylitis appeared to be characterized by a TCR beta motif of seven or eight highly homologous variants.

V lost 6 bases, J lost 8 bases, and 9 bases stayed unmatched. Germline V lookup: CDR1 MNHEY, CDR2 SVGEGT. This CDR3 region has 14 residues. About this clonotype: Its antigen is unknown.

This chain links TRBV6-2 or TRBV6-3 with TRBJ2-1, with TRBD1 identical over 8 bases. Material for sequencing was blood, either unsorted or a sorted T cell fraction (not recorded which). The receptor was derived from a female donor with ankylosing spondylitis or in good health (not recorded which). CDR3 coding DNA: TGTGCCAGCAGCCCGGGACAGGAAACCCATGAGCAGTTCTTC. Amino acids: CASSPGQETHEQFF.